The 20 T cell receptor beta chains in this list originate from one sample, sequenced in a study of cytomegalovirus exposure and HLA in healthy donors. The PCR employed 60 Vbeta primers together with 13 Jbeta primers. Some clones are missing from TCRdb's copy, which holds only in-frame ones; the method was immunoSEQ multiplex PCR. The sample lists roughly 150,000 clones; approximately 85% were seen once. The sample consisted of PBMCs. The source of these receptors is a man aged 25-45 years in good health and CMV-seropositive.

CDR3 in DNA: TGTGCCAGCAGCTCGATATCCCTAGCGGGGGGAATCGAGCAGTACTTC. Residues: CASSSISLAGGIEQYF. The chain links TRBV7-2 to TRBJ2-7; 11 bases map to TRBD2. CDR3 length: 16 amino acids. V was clipped by 4 bases and J by 6 bases; unmatched bases: 11. The germline V gene encodes CDR1 SGHTA and CDR2 FQGNSA.

CDR3 residues: CSVEMDGSSYNEQFF. The CDR3 region has the DNA TGCAGCGTTGAGATGGACGGGAGCTCCTACAATGAGCAGTTCTTC. V is TRBV29-1 and J is TRBJ2-1, with a possible D match to TRBD2 (6 bases). V gave up 3 bases and J gave up 0 bases, with 12 bases separating them. This CDR3 is 15 amino acids long. Germline-derived CDR1 and CDR2 are SQVTM and ANQGSEA.

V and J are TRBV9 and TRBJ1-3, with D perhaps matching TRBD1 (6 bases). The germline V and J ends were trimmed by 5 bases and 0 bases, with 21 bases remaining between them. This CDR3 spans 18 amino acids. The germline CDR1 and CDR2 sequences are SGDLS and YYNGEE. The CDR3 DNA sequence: TGTGCCAGCAGTTCCGGGACAACAACTTACCTCTCTGGAAACACCATATATTTT. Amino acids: CASSSGTTTYLSGNTIYF.

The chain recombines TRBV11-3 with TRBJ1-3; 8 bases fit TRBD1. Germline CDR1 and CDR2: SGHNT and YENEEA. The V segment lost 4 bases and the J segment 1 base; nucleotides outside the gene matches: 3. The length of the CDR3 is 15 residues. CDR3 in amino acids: CASSSTGVSGNTIYF. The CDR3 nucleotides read TGTGCCAGCAGCTCGACAGGGGTATCTGGAAACACCATATATTTT.

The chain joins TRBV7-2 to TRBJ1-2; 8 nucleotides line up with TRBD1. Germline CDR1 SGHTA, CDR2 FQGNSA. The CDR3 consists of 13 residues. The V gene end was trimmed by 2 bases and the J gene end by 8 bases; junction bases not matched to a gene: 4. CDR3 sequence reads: CASSLTGQGGYTF. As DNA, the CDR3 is TGTGCCAGCAGCTTAACTGGACAGGGCGGCTACACCTTC.

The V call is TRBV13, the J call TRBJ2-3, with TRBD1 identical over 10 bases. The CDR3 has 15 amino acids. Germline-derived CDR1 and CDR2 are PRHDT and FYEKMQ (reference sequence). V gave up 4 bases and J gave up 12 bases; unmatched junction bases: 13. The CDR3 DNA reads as TGTGCCAGCAGCTCCACCGGGACAGGGGATATGTCACAGTATTTT. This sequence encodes CASSSTGTGDMSQYF.

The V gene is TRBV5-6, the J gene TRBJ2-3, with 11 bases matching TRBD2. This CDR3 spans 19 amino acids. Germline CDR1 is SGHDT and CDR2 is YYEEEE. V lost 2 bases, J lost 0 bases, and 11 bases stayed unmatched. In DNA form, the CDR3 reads TGTGCCAGCAGCTTCCTCCTAGCGGGAGGAGCCACTAGCACAGATACGCAGTATTTT. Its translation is CASSFLLAGGATSTDTQYF. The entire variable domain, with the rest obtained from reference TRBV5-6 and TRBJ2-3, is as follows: DAGVTQSPTHLIKTRGQQVTLRCSPKSGHDTVSWYQQALGQGPQFIFQYYEEEERQRGNFPDRFSGHQFPNYSSELNVNALLLGDSALYLCASSFLLAGGATSTDTQYFGPGTRLTVL.

The CDR3 nucleotides are TGTGCCAGTAGTGAGGTGAACACTGAAGCTTTCTTT. It codes for CASSEVNTEAFF. This sequence joins TRBV19 and TRBJ1-1, with D unclear. The length of the CDR3 is 12 residues. Trimming stripped 5 bases from V and 0 bases from J, with 4 bases between. Germline V gene data show CDR1 as LNHDA and CDR2 as SQIVND (reference sequence).

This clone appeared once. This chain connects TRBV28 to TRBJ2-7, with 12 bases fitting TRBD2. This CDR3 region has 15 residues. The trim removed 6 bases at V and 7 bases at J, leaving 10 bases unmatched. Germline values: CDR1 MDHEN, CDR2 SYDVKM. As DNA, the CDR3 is TGTGCCAGCAGCCCCCGACTAGCGGGAGTTGGTGAGCAGTACTTC. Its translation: CASSPRLAGVGEQYF.

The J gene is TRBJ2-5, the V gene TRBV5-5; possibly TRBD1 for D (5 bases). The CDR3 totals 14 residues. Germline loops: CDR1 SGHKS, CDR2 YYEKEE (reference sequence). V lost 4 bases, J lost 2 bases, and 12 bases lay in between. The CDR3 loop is CASSPDDRQETQYF. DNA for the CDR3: TGTGCCAGCAGCCCAGATGACAGACAAGAGACCCAGTACTTC.

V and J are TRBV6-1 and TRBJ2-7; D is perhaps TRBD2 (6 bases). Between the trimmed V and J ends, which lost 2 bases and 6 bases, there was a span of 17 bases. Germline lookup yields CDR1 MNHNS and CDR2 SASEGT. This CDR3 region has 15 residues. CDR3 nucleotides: TGTGCCAGCAGTGAAACGGGGGAGCGGGTCCGCGAGCAGTACTTC. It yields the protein CASSETGERVREQYF.

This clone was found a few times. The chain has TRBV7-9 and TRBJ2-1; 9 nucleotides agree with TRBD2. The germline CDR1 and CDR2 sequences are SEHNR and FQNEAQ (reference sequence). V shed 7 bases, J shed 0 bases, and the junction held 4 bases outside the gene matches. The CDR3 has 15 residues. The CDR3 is CASTFSGSSYNEQFF. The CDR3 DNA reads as TGTGCCAGCACCTTTAGCGGGAGCTCCTACAATGAGCAGTTCTTC.

The CDR3 spells CASSFGGANYGYTF. CDR3 DNA sequence: TGTGCCAGCAGTTTCGGGGGGGCTAACTATGGCTACACCTTC. The V and J genes are TRBV28 and TRBJ1-2; D is possibly TRBD1 (5 bases). Trimming removed 3 bases from V and 0 bases from J, with 8 bases in between. The CDR3 is made up of 14 amino acids. CDR1 MDHEN and CDR2 SYDVKM come from the germline V gene.

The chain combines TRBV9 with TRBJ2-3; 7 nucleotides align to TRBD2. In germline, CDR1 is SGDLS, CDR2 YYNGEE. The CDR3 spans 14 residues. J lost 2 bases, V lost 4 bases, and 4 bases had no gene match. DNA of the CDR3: TGTGCCAGCAGCCTCCGGGACTACACAGATACGCAGTATTTT. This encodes CASSLRDYTDTQYF.

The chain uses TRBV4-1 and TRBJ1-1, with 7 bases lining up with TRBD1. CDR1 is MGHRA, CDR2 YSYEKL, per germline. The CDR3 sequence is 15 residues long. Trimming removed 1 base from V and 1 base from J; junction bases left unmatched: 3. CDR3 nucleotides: TGCGCCAGCAGCCAAGCGAGGACAGGGAACACTGAAGCTTTCTTT. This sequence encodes CASSQARTGNTEAFF.

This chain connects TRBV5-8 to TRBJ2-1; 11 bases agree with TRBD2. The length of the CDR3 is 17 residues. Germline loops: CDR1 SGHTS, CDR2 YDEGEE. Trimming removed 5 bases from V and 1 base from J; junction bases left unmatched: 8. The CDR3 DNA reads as TGTGCCAGCAGACATAGCACTAGCGGGAGTTCCTACAATGAGCAGTTCTTC. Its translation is CASRHSTSGSSYNEQFF.

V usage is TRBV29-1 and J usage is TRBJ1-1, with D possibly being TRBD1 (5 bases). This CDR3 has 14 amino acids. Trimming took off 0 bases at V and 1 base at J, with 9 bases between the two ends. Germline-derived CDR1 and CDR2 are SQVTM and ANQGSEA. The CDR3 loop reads CSVEDREKNTEAFF. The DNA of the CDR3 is TGCAGCGTTGAAGACAGGGAAAAGAACACTGAAGCTTTCTTT.

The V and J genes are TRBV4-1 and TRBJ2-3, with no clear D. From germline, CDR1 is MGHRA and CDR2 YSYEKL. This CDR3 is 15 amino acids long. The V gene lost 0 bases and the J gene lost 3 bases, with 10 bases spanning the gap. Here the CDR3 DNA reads TGCGCCAGCAGCCAAGAGCGGCTAGATACAGATACGCAGTATTTT. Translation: CASSQERLDTDTQYF.

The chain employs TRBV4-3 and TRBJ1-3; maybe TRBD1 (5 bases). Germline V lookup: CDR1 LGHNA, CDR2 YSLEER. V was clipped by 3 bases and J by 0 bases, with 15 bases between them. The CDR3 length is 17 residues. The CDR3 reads CASSHYGGSPSGNTIYF. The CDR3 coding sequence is TGCGCCAGCAGCCATTACGGGGGGTCTCCCTCTGGAAACACCATATATTTT.

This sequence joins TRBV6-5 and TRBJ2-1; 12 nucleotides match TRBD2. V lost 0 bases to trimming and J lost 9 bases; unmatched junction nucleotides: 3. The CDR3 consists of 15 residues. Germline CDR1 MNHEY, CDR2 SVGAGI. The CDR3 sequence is CASSYSTSGSLEQFF. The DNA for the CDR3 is TGTGCCAGCAGTTACTCGACTAGCGGGAGCCTTGAGCAGTTCTTC.